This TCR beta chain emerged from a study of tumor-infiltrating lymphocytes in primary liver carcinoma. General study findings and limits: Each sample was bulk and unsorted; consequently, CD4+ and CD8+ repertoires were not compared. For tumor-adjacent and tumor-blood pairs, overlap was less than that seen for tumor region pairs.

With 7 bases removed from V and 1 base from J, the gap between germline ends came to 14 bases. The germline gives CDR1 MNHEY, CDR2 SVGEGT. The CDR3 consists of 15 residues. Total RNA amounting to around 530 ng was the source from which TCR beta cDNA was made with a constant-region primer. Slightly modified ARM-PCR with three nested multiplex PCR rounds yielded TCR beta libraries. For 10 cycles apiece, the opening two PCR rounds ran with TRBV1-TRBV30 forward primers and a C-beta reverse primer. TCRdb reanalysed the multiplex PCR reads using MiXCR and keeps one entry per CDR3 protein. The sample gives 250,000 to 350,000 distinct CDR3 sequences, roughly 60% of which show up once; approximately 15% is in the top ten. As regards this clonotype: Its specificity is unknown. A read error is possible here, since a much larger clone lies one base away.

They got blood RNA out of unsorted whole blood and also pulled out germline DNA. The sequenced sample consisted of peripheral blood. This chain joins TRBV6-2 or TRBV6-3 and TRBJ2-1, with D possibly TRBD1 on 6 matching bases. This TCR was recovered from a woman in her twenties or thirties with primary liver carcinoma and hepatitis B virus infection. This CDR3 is CASKGHRVSYNEQFF. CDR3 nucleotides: TGTGCCAGCAAGGGACACAGGGTGTCCTACAATGAGCAGTTCTTC.